The 28 T cell receptor beta chains presented below share a single source sample, sequenced in a study of cytomegalovirus exposure and HLA in healthy donors. TCRdb keeps only in-frame clones here, not all; method: immunoSEQ multiplex PCR. Counted here are some 170,000 clones, around 87% occurring once; the ten biggest clones make up roughly 1.4%. Sequenced sample: PBMCs. The receptors shown here come from a woman younger than 45 in good health and CMV-seronegative.

CDR3 nucleotide sequence: TGCGCCAGCTCCCTCATTGGGGGGAGGGCTGGTCCGGGAGAGCAGTACTTC. Translating gives CASSLIGGRAGPGEQYF. The rearrangement links TRBV5-1 to TRBJ2-7, with 7 bases aligning to TRBD2. Germline trimming cut 7 bases from V and 7 bases from J; bases unmatched to any gene: 23. CDR1 is SGHRS, CDR2 YFSETQ, per germline. The CDR3 runs to 17 residues.

The V and J genes are TRBV9 and TRBJ1-1; no firm D call. V was shortened by 3 bases and J by 1 base, with 10 bases between the two germline ends. The CDR3 totals 14 residues. CDR1 and CDR2 from the germline V gene are SGDLS and YYNGEE. Here the CDR3 DNA reads TGTGCCAGCAGCGCGACTATTAGGAACACTGAAGCTTTCTTT. Amino acids: CASSATIRNTEAFF. Filled out from reference TRBV9 and TRBJ1-1, the complete variable domain reads DSGVTQTPKHLITATGQRVTLRCSPRSGDLSVYWYQQSLDQGLQFLIQYYNGEERAKGNILERFSAQQFPDLHSELNLSSLELGDSALYFCASSATIRNTEAFFGQGTRLTVV.

The chain combines TRBV4-1 with TRBJ2-7; 7 bases agree with TRBD1. V lost 2 bases and J lost 4; bases outside the gene matches: 8. The CDR3 covers 15 residues. Germline V lookup: CDR1 MGHRA, CDR2 YSYEKL. The CDR3 DNA sequence: TGCGCCAGCAGCCAATTCGTAGACAGGGCTTACGAGCAGTACTTC. Translated: CASSQFVDRAYEQYF.

The rearrangement joins TRBV27 to TRBJ2-7; the D is unclear. Trimming shortened V by 7 bases and J by 3 bases, and 16 bases separated the two germline ends. There are 14 residues in the CDR3. CDR1 MNHEY and CDR2 SMNVEV come from the germline V gene (reference sequence). The CDR3 DNA reads TGTGCCAGCACCACTAACTACCCCCTCTACGAGCAGTACTTC. Translating it yields CASTTNYPLYEQYF.

The CDR3 bases are TGTGCCAGCAGCTTCCGCCGGGGGCTAGCGGGTACCAATGAGCAGTTCTTC. Its protein is CASSFRRGLAGTNEQFF. The chain recombines TRBV13 with TRBJ2-1; 8 positions agree with TRBD2. Germline V gene sequence: CDR1 PRHDT, CDR2 FYEKMQ (reference sequence). The length of the CDR3 is 17 residues. Trimming took 3 bases from V and 6 from J; bases not matched to a gene: 13. Full variable domain (remainder filled in from reference TRBV13 and TRBJ2-1): AAGVIQSPRHLIKEKRETATLKCYPIPRHDTVYWYQQGPGQDPQFLISFYEKMQSDKGSIPDRFSAQQFSDYHSELNMSSLELGDSALYFCASSFRRGLAGTNEQFFGPGTRLTVL.

The sample holds a few counts of this clone. V is TRBV30 and J is TRBJ2-7; 8 bases line up with TRBD1. The junction had 10 bases not matched to a gene; V was cut back by 3 bases and J by 6 bases. The CDR3 is 14 residues long. The germline V gene encodes CDR1 GTSNPN and CDR2 SVGIG (reference sequence). Here the CDR3 reads CAWRSGTGTREQYF. The CDR3 region has the DNA TGTGCCTGGAGGTCCGGGACAGGAACCCGCGAGCAGTACTTC.

The table lists this clone with a count of one. The chain carries TRBV27 and TRBJ1-5; no clear D gene. The CDR3 covers 14 residues. Germline V gene lookup returns CDR1 MNHEY and CDR2 SMNVEV (reference sequence). The germline V and J ends were trimmed by 2 bases and 2 bases, with 7 bases remaining between them. The CDR3 protein is CASSLTGGNQPQHF. DNA for the CDR3: TGTGCCAGCAGTTTAACTGGTGGCAATCAGCCCCAGCATTTT.

The V call is TRBV10-3, the J call TRBJ2-5; D is unclear. Trimming stripped 4 bases from V and 4 bases from J, with 13 bases between. CDR1 is ENHRY and CDR2 is SYGVKD in the germline V gene. The CDR3 consists of 14 residues. The CDR3 spells CAISVRVTGETQYF. CDR3 nucleotides: TGTGCCATCAGTGTTCGGGTTACTGGAGAGACCCAGTACTTC.

V usage is TRBV25-1 and J usage is TRBJ2-2, with D uncertain. The length of the CDR3 is 15 residues. Trimming shortened V by 3 bases and J by 1 base, and 9 bases separated the two germline ends. CDR1 is MGHDK, CDR2 SYGVNS, per germline. CDR3: CASSDPRLNTGELFF. Here the CDR3 DNA reads TGTGCCAGCAGTGACCCCCGACTGAACACCGGGGAGCTGTTTTTT.

The chain recombines TRBV14 with TRBJ1-1; no firm D call. Germline V gene lookup returns CDR1 SGHDN and CDR2 FVKESK. The CDR3 consists of 15 residues. V lost 4 bases, J lost 6 bases, and 18 bases lay in between. As DNA, the CDR3 is TGTGCCAGCAGCCGACAAAAGTCGCAAAGGTCTGAAGCTTTCTTT. This encodes CASSRQKSQRSEAFF.

The CDR3 DNA follows: TGCGCCAGCGGATCAGGGGGCCACGAGCAGTACTTC. It codes for CASGSGGHEQYF. The chain combines TRBV5-1 with TRBJ2-7, with 8 bases fitting TRBD1. Trimming took 7 bases from V and 5 from J; bases not matched to a gene: 5. Germline V gene data show CDR1 as SGHRS and CDR2 as YFSETQ. The CDR3 extends over 12 amino acids.

This chain connects TRBV15 to TRBJ1-5; D might be TRBD1 (5 bases). The CDR3 consists of 15 residues. CDR1 LNHNV and CDR2 YYDKDF come from the germline V gene (reference sequence). V was cut by 0 bases and J by 5 bases, with 11 bases left in between. In DNA form, the CDR3 reads TGTGCCACCAGCAGAGATGTGTCAGGGCATCAGCCCCAGCATTTT. Translation: CATSRDVSGHQPQHF.

The chain recombines TRBV11-2 with TRBJ2-7; 8 bases agree with TRBD2. V shed 2 bases, J shed 5 bases, and the junction held 5 bases outside the gene matches. CDR3 length: 14 residues. CDR1 is SGHAT and CDR2 is FQNNGV in the germline V gene. CDR3 DNA: TGTGCCAGCAGCTTAAGACTAGCGTCCCACGAGCAGTACTTC. Translation: CASSLRLASHEQYF.

The V and J genes are TRBV4-3 and TRBJ1-2, with 9 bases aligning to TRBD1. V dropped 4 bases and J dropped 2; count of bases not matched to a gene: 17. Germline assignment: CDR1 LGHNA and CDR2 YSLEER. The CDR3 extends over 19 amino acids. This chain's CDR3 is CASSPGPGTGRVENYGYTF. Written as DNA, the CDR3 is TGCGCCAGCAGCCCAGGCCCCGGGACAGGGAGGGTTGAAAACTATGGCTACACCTTC.

The genes are TRBV27 and TRBJ2-7, with TRBD2 as a possible D gene (6 bases). CDR1 MNHEY and CDR2 SMNVEV come from the germline V gene (reference sequence). The CDR3 runs 14 residues. Trimming removed 2 bases at V and 2 bases at J, with 10 bases between. CDR3 protein: CASSLGRGTYEQYF. The CDR3 DNA sequence: TGTGCCAGCAGTTTAGGGCGGGGCACCTACGAGCAGTACTTC.

The V and J genes are TRBV2 and TRBJ1-4; 10 bases are a match to TRBD1. With V trimmed by 9 bases and J by 8 bases, 3 bases remained unmatched. Germline CDR1 is SNHLY and CDR2 is FYNNEI. CDR3 length equals 12 residues. The CDR3 sequence: CARGTGAEKLFF. Here the CDR3 DNA reads TGTGCCAGAGGGACAGGGGCGGAAAAACTGTTTTTT.

The chain couples TRBV5-1 to TRBJ2-7, with TRBD2 identical over 16 bases. The germline CDR1 and CDR2 sequences are SGHRS and YFSETQ. Germline trimming cut 4 bases from V and 1 base from J; bases unmatched to any gene: 8. The CDR3 has 18 amino acids. The DNA of the CDR3 is TGCGCCAGCAGCGGACACGGGACTAGCGGGGGGGCTTCCTACGAGCAGTACTTC. Protein: CASSGHGTSGGASYEQYF.

The chain carries TRBV5-4 and TRBJ2-1; D not certain. CDR3 size: 11 residues. Per the germline V gene, CDR1 is SGHNT and CDR2 is YYREEE (reference sequence). Trimming took 0 bases from V and 8 from J, leaving 3 bases between them. The CDR3 region is CASSLVDEQFF. The CDR3 nucleotides are TGTGCCAGCAGCTTGGTAGATGAGCAGTTCTTC. The full variable domain, with the rest looked up from reference TRBV5-4 and TRBJ2-1, is ETGVTQSPTHLIKTRGQQVTLRCSSQSGHNTVSWYQQALGQGPQFIFQYYREEENGRGNFPPRFSGLQFPNYSSELNVNALELDDSALYLCASSLVDEQFFGPGTRLTVL.

J is TRBJ2-5 and V is TRBV29-1, with D possibly being TRBD1 (5 bases). Germline V gives CDR1 SQVTM, CDR2 ANQGSEA. The ends were cut back, 7 bases at V and 5 bases at J, with 14 bases in the middle. CDR3 length: 12 residues. As DNA, the CDR3 is TGCAGCGGATCCGCAGGGATTGAGACCCAGTACTTC. This sequence encodes CSGSAGIETQYF.

The chain employs TRBV10-3 and TRBJ1-2, with TRBD1 matching over 11 bases. This CDR3 spans 18 amino acids. J gave up 4 bases and V 6 bases, and 16 bases lay outside the gene matches. Germline V gives CDR1 ENHRY, CDR2 SYGVKD. This CDR3 is CAIRDLEGQGDPSYGYTF. Written as DNA, the CDR3 is TGTGCCATCAGGGACCTGGAGGGACAGGGGGATCCTTCCTATGGCTACACCTTC.

The rearrangement links TRBV27 to TRBJ2-5; TRBD2 matches 15 bases. The CDR3 runs to 19 residues. Germline V gene sequence: CDR1 MNHEY, CDR2 SMNVEV (reference sequence). Germline trimming cut 4 bases from V and 5 bases from J; bases unmatched to any gene: 14. In DNA, the CDR3 is TGTGCCAGCAGTTCCAAGGGACTAGCGGGGGGCACTGTCGGGGAGACCCAGTACTTC. It translates to CASSSKGLAGGTVGETQYF.

This chain connects TRBV27 to TRBJ1-1; 9 bases are shared with TRBD1. Germline V CDR1 and CDR2: MNHEY, SMNVEV (reference sequence). Unmatched junction bases numbered 14, after V lost 7 bases and J lost 2 bases. This CDR3 spans 17 amino acids. This chain's CDR3 is CASKSPIRQGVNTEAFF. The CDR3 DNA reads TGTGCCAGCAAGTCACCCATTAGACAGGGGGTAAACACTGAAGCTTTCTTT.

The chain links TRBV6-5 to TRBJ1-2, with D perhaps matching TRBD1 (6 bases). This CDR3 has 13 amino acids. Trimming cost V 8 bases and J 9 bases, with 19 bases left between them. Germline V gene lookup returns CDR1 MNHEY and CDR2 SVGAGI. The CDR3 sequence: CASRDTQSPRYTF. The CDR3 DNA sequence: TGTGCCAGCCGGGACACCCAAAGTCCACGCTACACCTTC.

This clone has only a few counts. The V gene is TRBV9, the J gene TRBJ1-2; 9 bases agree with TRBD1. Germline trimming cut 3 bases from V and 8 bases from J; bases unmatched to any gene: 8. CDR3 length: 14 residues. Germline values: CDR1 SGDLS, CDR2 YYNGEE. The CDR3 region is CASSADRGTEGYTF. In DNA, the CDR3 is TGTGCCAGCAGCGCGGACAGGGGCACCGAGGGCTACACCTTC.

The chain is built from TRBV10-3 and TRBJ1-2; TRBD1 might be the D (5 bases). Germline V gene lookup returns CDR1 ENHRY and CDR2 SYGVKD. Trimming removed 4 bases at V and 6 bases at J, with 18 bases between. This CDR3 region has 15 residues. CDR3 DNA: TGTGCCATCAGTGTTCTCCGGGAGGGGCCCAATGGCTACACCTTC. Its protein product is CAISVLREGPNGYTF.

The chain joins TRBV5-1 to TRBJ2-3; TRBD2 matches at 9 bases. The CDR3 covers 19 residues. Germline lookup yields CDR1 SGHRS and CDR2 YFSETQ. V lost 1 base, J lost 4 bases, and 16 bases stayed unmatched. The CDR3 DNA reads as TGCGCCAGCAGCTTGAGAAGGAACCGCGGGGGGGCCGGGGCAGATACGCAGTATTTT. Amino acid sequence: CASSLRRNRGGAGADTQYF.

The chain carries TRBV4-1 and TRBJ2-7, with D perhaps matching TRBD1 (6 bases). Germline V gives CDR1 MGHRA, CDR2 YSYEKL. The CDR3 contains 13 residues. Trimming removed 3 bases at V and 5 bases at J, with 11 bases between. CDR3 protein: CASSQGHPDEQYF. Written as DNA, the CDR3 is TGCGCCAGCAGCCAGGGACATCCGGACGAGCAGTACTTC.

The genes are TRBV7-9 and TRBJ2-2, with 8 bases aligning to TRBD1. The CDR3 contains 16 residues. The junction had 9 bases not matched to a gene; V was cut back by 5 bases and J by 4 bases. In germline, CDR1 is SEHNR, CDR2 FQNEAQ (reference sequence). Here the CDR3 reads CASSPRQGPVTGELFF. DNA of the CDR3: TGTGCCAGCAGCCCCCGACAGGGGCCGGTCACCGGGGAGCTGTTTTTT. The whole variable domain, filled in from reference TRBV7-9 and TRBJ2-2, reads DTGVSQNPRHKITKRGQNVTFRCDPISEHNRLYWYRQTLGQGPEFLTYFQNEAQLEKSRLLSDRFSAERPKGSFSTLEIQRTEQGDSAMYLCASSPRQGPVTGELFFGEGSRLTVL.